Below are 20 T cell receptor beta chains sequenced from a single sample in a study of CD8 T cells in ankylosing spondylitis. TCRdb re-called the 5' RACE reads with MiXCR, one entry per CDR3 protein. This table has 190,000 or so distinct CDR3 sequences, more than 10% appearing once. Sequences were obtained from blood, either unsorted or a sorted T cell fraction (not recorded which). The receptor set was obtained from a male donor with ankylosing spondylitis or in good health (not recorded which).

In this sample, this clonotype turned up a few times. V gene TRBV14 combines with J gene TRBJ2-3; maybe TRBD2 (5 bases). Germline V lookup: CDR1 SGHDN, CDR2 FVKESK. V was shortened by 1 base and J by 6 bases, with 17 bases between the two germline ends. The length of the CDR3 is 16 residues. In DNA form, the CDR3 reads TGTGCCAGCAGCCAAGCACGAGCGGACCCACGTGATACGCAGTATTTT. Its protein product is CASSQARADPRDTQYF. Variable domain in full (rest from reference TRBV14 and TRBJ2-3): EAGVTQFPSHSVIEKGQTVTLRCDPISGHDNLYWYRRVMGKEIKFLLHFVKESKQDESGMPNNRFLAERTGGTYSTLKVQPAELEDSGVYFCASSQARADPRDTQYFGPGTRLTVL.

V usage is TRBV9 and J usage is TRBJ2-7, with D perhaps TRBD2 (6 bases). The V gene's germline CDR1 is SGDLS and CDR2 YYNGEE. V was cut by 4 bases and J by 2 bases, with 13 bases left in between. The CDR3 is made up of 14 amino acids. The chain's CDR3 is CASSPPGLPYEQYF. The CDR3 DNA reads TGTGCCAGCAGCCCCCCGGGACTCCCCTACGAGCAGTACTTC.

Many counts were recorded for this clonotype. This sequence joins TRBV7-9 and TRBJ2-1; 8 bases map to TRBD2. The CDR3 totals 17 residues. The junction had 12 bases not matched to a gene; V was cut back by 5 bases and J by 3 bases. Germline CDR1 SEHNR, CDR2 FQNEAQ (reference sequence). The CDR3 protein is CASSPSGGSGIYNEQFF. The CDR3 DNA sequence: TGTGCCAGCAGCCCATCCGGGGGTAGCGGGATCTACAATGAGCAGTTCTTC.

This sequence joins TRBV7-8 and TRBJ2-3; D gene unclear. The germline V and J ends were trimmed by 5 bases and 0 bases, with 12 bases remaining between them. The CDR3 is 15 amino acids. CDR1 SGHVS and CDR2 FQNEAQ come from the germline V gene. The CDR3 is CASSEDVASTDTQYF. Written as DNA, the CDR3 is TGTGCCAGCAGCGAAGACGTTGCTAGCACAGATACGCAGTATTTT.

This clonotype came up many times. CDR3 sequence reads: CASSLVINQETQYF. The CDR3 region has the DNA TGTGCCAGCAGCTTAGTTATTAACCAAGAGACCCAGTACTTC. The chain recombines TRBV11-3 with TRBJ2-5; no clear D. CDR1 is SGHNT, CDR2 YENEEA, per germline. The CDR3 spans 14 residues. With 1 base removed from V and 0 bases from J, the gap between germline ends came to 6 bases.

This clonotype showed up many times. The chain carries TRBV7-6 and TRBJ2-7; 7 bases agree with TRBD2. This CDR3 has 14 residues. V dropped 5 bases and J dropped 1; count of bases not matched to a gene: 5. Germline V gives CDR1 SGHVS, CDR2 FNYEAQ. CDR3 sequence: CASSRWEGSYEQYF. Here the CDR3 DNA reads TGTGCCAGCAGCCGGTGGGAGGGATCCTACGAGCAGTACTTC.

CDR3 DNA sequence: TGTGCCAGCAGCGCCTTACTTATCTCTGGGGCCAACGTCCTGACTTTC. It specifies CASSALLISGANVLTF. The genes are TRBV9 and TRBJ2-6; no clear D gene. This CDR3 has 16 amino acids. The V end lost 3 bases, the J end lost 0 bases, and 10 bases lay between the germline ends. Germline CDR1 SGDLS, CDR2 YYNGEE.

This clonotype came up many times. The V gene is TRBV27, the J gene TRBJ2-7; D is possibly TRBD2 (5 bases). The V and J ends lost 5 bases and 2 bases respectively, with 16 bases between them. In germline, CDR1 is MNHEY, CDR2 SMNVEV (reference sequence). The CDR3 has 15 residues. Here the CDR3 DNA reads TGTGCCAGCAGTCAAGGTTCGAGCGGTGCCTACGAGCAGTACTTC. It is translated as CASSQGSSGAYEQYF.

This sequence joins TRBV3-1 and TRBJ2-7; D is unclear. The germline V gene encodes CDR1 LGHDT and CDR2 YNNKEL (reference sequence). Trimming cost V 10 bases and J 4 bases, with 23 bases left between them. The CDR3 covers 15 residues. DNA of the CDR3: TGTGCCACCACCCAAGATACGGCAGGAGTTTACGAGCAGTACTTC. Its translation: CATTQDTAGVYEQYF.

This clonotype appeared many times. The V and J genes are TRBV25-1 and TRBJ2-3; D is ambiguous. With 3 bases removed from V and 2 bases from J, the gap between germline ends came to 15 bases. CDR3 length: 16 residues. Germline loops: CDR1 MGHDK, CDR2 SYGVNS. In DNA form, the CDR3 reads TGTGCCAGCAGTGAGTCGAAGATGCCCGACACAGATACGCAGTATTTT. Translation gives CASSESKMPDTDTQYF.

The chain has TRBV6-1 and TRBJ2-3; 10 nucleotides align to TRBD2. The junction had 2 bases not matched to a gene; V was cut back by 1 base and J by 4 bases. CDR1 and CDR2 from the germline V gene are MNHNS and SASEGT. The CDR3 has 15 amino acids. In nucleotides, the CDR3 is TGTGCCAGCAGTGAAGAGAGCGGGGGGGCAGATACGCAGTATTTT. Residues: CASSEESGGADTQYF.

V usage is TRBV27 and J usage is TRBJ1-5; D might be TRBD1 (5 bases). Trimming left V 5 bases short and J 7 bases short, with 18 bases between. The germline CDR1 and CDR2 sequences are MNHEY and SMNVEV (reference sequence). This CDR3 is 15 amino acids long. CDR3 sequence (DNA): TGTGCCAGCAGTCCACTATCAGGGAGCGGACAGCCCCAGCATTTT. Its protein is CASSPLSGSGQPQHF.

This chain connects TRBV5-1 to TRBJ2-7; D possibly corresponds to TRBD1 (6 bases). Deletions cut 7 bases from V and 2 bases from J, with 10 bases between. Germline V gene sequence: CDR1 SGHRS, CDR2 YFSETQ. The CDR3 is 12 amino acids. The CDR3 DNA is TGCGCCAGCCAGGACAGCACCTACGAGCAGTACTTC. Encoded protein: CASQDSTYEQYF.

This clonotype was observed many times. The chain uses TRBV12-3 or TRBV12-4 and TRBJ1-1, with D possibly TRBD1 on 6 matching bases. The CDR3 has 15 amino acids. V was trimmed by 4 bases and J by 3 bases, leaving 15 bases between them. The CDR3 loop reads CASSSGQRSDTEAFF. The DNA for the CDR3 is TGTGCCAGCAGTTCCGGACAGCGATCGGACACTGAAGCTTTCTTT.

This chain uses TRBV2 with TRBJ2-7; D is unclear. With 3 bases removed from V and 7 bases from J, the gap between germline ends came to 10 bases. The germline gives CDR1 SNHLY, CDR2 FYNNEI. The CDR3 sequence is 12 residues long. The CDR3 is CASSDRSPEQYF. In nucleotides, the CDR3 is TGTGCCAGCAGTGATCGTTCTCCTGAGCAGTACTTC.

The chain employs TRBV18 and TRBJ2-1; 8 bases are a match to TRBD2. Trimming took 7 bases from V and 0 from J; bases not matched to a gene: 5. Germline V gene lookup returns CDR1 KGHSH and CDR2 LQKENI. CDR3 length: 15 amino acids. The CDR3 DNA is TGTGCCAGCTTAAGCGGGGGCAGCTCCTACAATGAGCAGTTCTTC. This translates into CASLSGGSSYNEQFF.

The CDR3 nucleotides read TGTGCCAGCAGCGTGGACCCCTACGTGCTCGAGCAGTACTTC. Translated, it gives CASSVDPYVLEQYF. The chain employs TRBV5-4 and TRBJ2-7; D uncertain. V gave up 4 bases and J gave up 6 bases, with 17 bases separating them. The CDR3 loop spans 14 amino acids. Germline V lookup: CDR1 SGHNT, CDR2 YYREEE (reference sequence).

V is TRBV11-2 and J is TRBJ2-3; maybe TRBD2 (6 bases). Germline assignment: CDR1 SGHAT and CDR2 FQNNGV. This CDR3 region has 20 residues. Trimming took 2 bases from V and 1 from J, leaving 25 bases between them. CDR3 in amino acids: CASSLNVRGGAGYRTDTQYF. The CDR3 region has the DNA TGTGCCAGCAGCTTAAACGTCAGAGGAGGGGCAGGGTACCGCACAGATACGCAGTATTTT.

This clonotype was detected a few times. The genes are TRBV15 and TRBJ1-1; 8 nucleotides agree with TRBD1. The CDR3 totals 15 residues. V trimming: 2 bases; J trimming: 6 bases; junction bases outside the gene matches: 8. The germline gives CDR1 LNHNV, CDR2 YYDKDF (reference sequence). CDR3 in DNA: TGTGCCACCAGCAGACCTACAGGGGGAAAGGCTGAAGCTTTCTTT. The encoded protein is CATSRPTGGKAEAFF.

This clonotype has ten or more counts. This sequence joins TRBV20-1 and TRBJ1-2; 7 bases align to TRBD1. After removal of 0 bases from V and 2 bases from J, the junction contained 6 bases not matched to a gene. Germline V lookup: CDR1 DFQATT, CDR2 SNEGSKA (reference sequence). The CDR3 contains 15 residues. This chain's CDR3 is CSARDQQGHNYGYTF. The CDR3 nucleotides are TGCAGTGCTAGAGATCAACAGGGGCACAACTATGGCTACACCTTC.